The 3 T cell receptor beta chains below all came from one sample that was sequenced in a study of blood T cell repertoires in COVID-19. The table came from immunoSEQ multiplex PCR; TCRdb's copy has only in-frame clones and leaves some out. Here the sample spans approximately 170,000 clones, 75% to 90% being singletons. The specimen sequenced was PBMCs or T cells enriched from blood (not recorded which). The receptors come from a woman aged 45-60 years who had recovered from COVID-19.

V usage is TRBV4-1 and J usage is TRBJ2-1; D is unresolved. This CDR3 has 13 residues. The V gene lost 3 bases and the J gene lost 5 bases, with 8 bases spanning the gap. CDR1 is MGHRA and CDR2 is YSYEKL in the germline V gene. The CDR3 bases are TGCGCCAGCAGCCACTCTAATAACAATGAGCAGTTCTTC. As protein: CASSHSNNNEQFF.

In its sample, this clone was seen once. The chain joins TRBV5-1 to TRBJ2-5; D is unclear. Germline V gene sequence: CDR1 SGHRS, CDR2 YFSETQ. Trimming took off 7 bases at V and 3 bases at J, with 13 bases between the two ends. The CDR3 loop spans 13 amino acids. CDR3 sequence: CASLGSGKETQYF. CDR3 nucleotides: TGCGCCAGCCTCGGGTCGGGTAAAGAGACCCAGTACTTC. The entire variable domain, with the rest obtained from reference TRBV5-1 and TRBJ2-5, is as follows: KAGVTQTPRYLIKTRGQQVTLSCSPISGHRSVSWYQQTPGQGLQFLFEYFSETQRNKGNFPGRFSGRQFSNSRSEMNVSTLELGDSALYLCASLGSGKETQYFGPGTRLLVL.

The J gene is TRBJ1-3, the V gene TRBV30; D remains ambiguous. CDR1 GTSNPN and CDR2 SVGIG come from the germline V gene (reference sequence). This CDR3 contains 14 residues. Between the trimmed V and J ends, which lost 4 bases and 0 bases, there was a span of 10 bases. The CDR3 is CAWMADSSGNTIYF. CDR3 nucleotide sequence: TGTGCCTGGATGGCGGATAGCTCTGGAAACACCATATATTTT.